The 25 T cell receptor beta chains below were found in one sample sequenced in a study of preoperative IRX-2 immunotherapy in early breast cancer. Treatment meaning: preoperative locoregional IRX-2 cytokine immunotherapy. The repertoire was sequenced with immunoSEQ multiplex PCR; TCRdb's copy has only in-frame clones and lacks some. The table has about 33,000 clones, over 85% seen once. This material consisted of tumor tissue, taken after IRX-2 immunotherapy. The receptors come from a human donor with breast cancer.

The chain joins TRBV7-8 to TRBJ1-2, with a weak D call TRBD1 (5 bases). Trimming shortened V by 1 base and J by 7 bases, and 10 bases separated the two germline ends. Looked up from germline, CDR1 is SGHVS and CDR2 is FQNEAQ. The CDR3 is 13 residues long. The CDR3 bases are TGTGCCAGCAGCTTAGGTGCAGGGCCTGGCTACACCTTC. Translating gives CASSLGAGPGYTF.

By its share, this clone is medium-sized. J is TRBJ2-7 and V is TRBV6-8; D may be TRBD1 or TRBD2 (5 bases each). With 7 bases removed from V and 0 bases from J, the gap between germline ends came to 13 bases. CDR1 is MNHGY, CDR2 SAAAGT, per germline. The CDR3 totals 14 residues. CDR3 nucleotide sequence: TGTGCCAGCACCGGGACCTACCGCTCCTACGAGCAGTACGTC. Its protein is CASTGTYRSYEQYV.

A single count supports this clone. CDR3 nucleotide sequence: TGTGCCATCAGTGAGTCGCCCGGGAGAGAGACCCAGTACTTC. Amino acids: CAISESPGRETQYF. V gene TRBV10-3 combines with J gene TRBJ2-5, with a possible D match to TRBD2 (6 bases). The germline V and J ends were trimmed by 0 bases and 4 bases, with 9 bases remaining between them. The CDR3 spans 14 residues. The germline gives CDR1 ENHRY, CDR2 SYGVKD.

In DNA form, the CDR3 reads TGTGCCAGCAGCCCGACGGTGAATCAGCCCCAGCATTTT. Residues: CASSPTVNQPQHF. This rearrangement joins TRBV6-8 to TRBJ1-5; D unclear. Between the trimmed V and J ends, which lost 6 bases and 4 bases, there was a span of 10 bases. Per the germline V gene, CDR1 is MNHGY and CDR2 is SAAAGT. CDR3 length: 13 residues.

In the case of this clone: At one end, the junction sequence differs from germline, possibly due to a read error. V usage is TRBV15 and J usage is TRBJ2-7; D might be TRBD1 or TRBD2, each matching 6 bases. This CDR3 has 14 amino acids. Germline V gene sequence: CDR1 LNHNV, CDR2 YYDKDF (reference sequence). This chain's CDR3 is CASSLMGGSHEQYF. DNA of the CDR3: TGTGCCAGCAGCTTAATGGGGGGCTCCCACGAGCAGTACTTC.

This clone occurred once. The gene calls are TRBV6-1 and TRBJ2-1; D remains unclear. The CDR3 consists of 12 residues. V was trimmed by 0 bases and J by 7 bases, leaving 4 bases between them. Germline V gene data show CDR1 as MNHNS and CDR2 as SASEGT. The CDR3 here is CASSEAWNEQFF. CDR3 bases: TGTGCCAGCAGTGAAGCCTGGAATGAGCAGTTCTTC.

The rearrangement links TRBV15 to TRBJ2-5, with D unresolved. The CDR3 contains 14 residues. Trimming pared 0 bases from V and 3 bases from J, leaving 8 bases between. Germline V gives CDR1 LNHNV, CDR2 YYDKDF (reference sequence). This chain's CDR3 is CATSRDRQKETQYF. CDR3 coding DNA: TGTGCCACCAGCAGAGATCGCCAGAAAGAGACCCAGTACTTC.

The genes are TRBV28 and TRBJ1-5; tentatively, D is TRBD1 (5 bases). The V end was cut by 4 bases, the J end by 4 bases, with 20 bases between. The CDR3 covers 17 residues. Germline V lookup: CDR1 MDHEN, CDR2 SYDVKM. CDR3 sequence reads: CASSSRWQGLRNQPQHF. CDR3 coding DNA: TGTGCCAGCAGTTCCCGGTGGCAGGGTTTGAGGAATCAGCCCCAGCATTTT.

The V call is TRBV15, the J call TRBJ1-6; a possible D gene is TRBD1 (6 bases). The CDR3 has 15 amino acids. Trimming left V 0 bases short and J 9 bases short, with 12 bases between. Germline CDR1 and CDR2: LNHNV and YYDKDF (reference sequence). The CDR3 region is CATSRDSGESSPLHF. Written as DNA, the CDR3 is TGTGCCACCAGCAGAGATTCAGGGGAGAGTTCACCCCTCCACTTT.

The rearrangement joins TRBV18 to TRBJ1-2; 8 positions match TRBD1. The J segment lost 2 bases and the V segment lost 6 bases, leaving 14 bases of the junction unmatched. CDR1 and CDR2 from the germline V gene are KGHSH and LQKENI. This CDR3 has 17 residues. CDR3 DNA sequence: TGTGCCAGCTCGCCTCCATCAGGGGGCGAGGGGAACTATGGCTACACCTTC. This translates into CASSPPSGGEGNYGYTF.

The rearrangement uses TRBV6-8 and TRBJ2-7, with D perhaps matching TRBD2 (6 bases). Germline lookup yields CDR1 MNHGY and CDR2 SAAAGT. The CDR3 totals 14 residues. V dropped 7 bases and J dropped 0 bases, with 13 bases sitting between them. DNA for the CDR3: TGTGCCAGCATCGACGGGGGTGGCTCCTACGAGCAGTACTTC. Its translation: CASIDGGGSYEQYF.

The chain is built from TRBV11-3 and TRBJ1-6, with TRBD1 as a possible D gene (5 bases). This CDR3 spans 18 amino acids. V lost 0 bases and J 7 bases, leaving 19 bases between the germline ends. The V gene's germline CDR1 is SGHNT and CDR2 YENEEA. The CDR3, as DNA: TGTGCCAGCAGCTTAGAAGGCAGGGAAATTAGGGGAAATTCACCCCTCCACTTT. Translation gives CASSLEGREIRGNSPLHF. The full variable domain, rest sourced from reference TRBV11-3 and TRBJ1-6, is EAGVVQSPRYKIIEKKQPVAFWCNPISGHNTLYWYLQNLGQGPELLIRYENEEAVDDSQLPKDRFSAERLKGVDSTLKIQPAELGDSAVYLCASSLEGREIRGNSPLHFGNGTRLTVT.

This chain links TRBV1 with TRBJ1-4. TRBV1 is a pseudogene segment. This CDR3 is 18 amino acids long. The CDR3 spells CASSQALARGDSGEKLFF. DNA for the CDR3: TGCGCCAGCAGCCAAGCCCTAGCGAGGGGGGACTCGGGGGAAAAACTGTTTTTT.

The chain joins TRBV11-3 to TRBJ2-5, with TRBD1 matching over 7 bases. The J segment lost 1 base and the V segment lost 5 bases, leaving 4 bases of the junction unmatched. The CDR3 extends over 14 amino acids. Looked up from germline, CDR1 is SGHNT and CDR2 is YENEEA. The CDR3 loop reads CASSLGQAQETQYF. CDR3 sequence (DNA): TGTGCCAGCAGCCTAGGACAGGCCCAAGAGACCCAGTACTTC.

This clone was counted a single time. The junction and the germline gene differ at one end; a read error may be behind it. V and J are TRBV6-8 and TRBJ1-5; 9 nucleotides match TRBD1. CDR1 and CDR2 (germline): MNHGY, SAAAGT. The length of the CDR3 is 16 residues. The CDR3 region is CAISGGQGRLDQPQHF. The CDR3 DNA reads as TGTGCCATCAGTGGAGGACAGGGGAGACTCGATCAGCCCCAGCATTTT.

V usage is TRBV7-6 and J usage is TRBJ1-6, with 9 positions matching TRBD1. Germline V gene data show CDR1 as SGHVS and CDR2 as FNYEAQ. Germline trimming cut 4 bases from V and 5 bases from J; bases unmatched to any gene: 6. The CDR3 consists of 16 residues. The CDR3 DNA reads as TGTGCCAGCAGCTGGTTGGACAGGGGACATAATTCACCCCTCCACTTT. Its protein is CASSWLDRGHNSPLHF.

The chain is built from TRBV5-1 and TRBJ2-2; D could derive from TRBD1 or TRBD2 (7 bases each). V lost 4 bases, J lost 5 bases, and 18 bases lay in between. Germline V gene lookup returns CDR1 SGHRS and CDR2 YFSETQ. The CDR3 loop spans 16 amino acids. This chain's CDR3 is CASSQRDSKLTGELFF. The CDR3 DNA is TGCGCCAGCAGCCAGCGGGACAGTAAATTAACCGGGGAGCTGTTTTTT.

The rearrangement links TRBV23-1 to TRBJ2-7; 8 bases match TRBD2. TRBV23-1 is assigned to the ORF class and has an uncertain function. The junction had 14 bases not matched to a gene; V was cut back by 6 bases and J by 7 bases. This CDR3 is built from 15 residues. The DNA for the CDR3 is TGCGCCAGCAGCCAAGATGCAGCGGGAGTGGGTGAGCAGTACTTC. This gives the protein CASSQDAAGVGEQYF.

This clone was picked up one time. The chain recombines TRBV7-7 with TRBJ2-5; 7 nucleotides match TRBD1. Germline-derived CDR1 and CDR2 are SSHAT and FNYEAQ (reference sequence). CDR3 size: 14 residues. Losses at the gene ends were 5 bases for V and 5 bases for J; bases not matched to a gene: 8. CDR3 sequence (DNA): TGTGCCAGCAGCCCCGGGACAGTGGGGGAGACCCAGTACTTC. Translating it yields CASSPGTVGETQYF. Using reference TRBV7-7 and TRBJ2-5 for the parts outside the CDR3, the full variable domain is GAGVSQSPRYKVTKRGQDVTLRCDPISSHATLYWYQQALGQGPEFLTYFNYEAQPDKSGLPSDRFSAERPEGSISTLTIQRTEQRDSAMYRCASSPGTVGETQYFGPGTRLLVL.

CDR3 region: CASRGGINQPQHF. The CDR3 region has the DNA TGTGCCAGCAGAGGGGGCATCAATCAGCCCCAGCATTTT. The chain combines TRBV7-4 with TRBJ1-5; TRBD1 agrees at 7 bases. Germline assignment: CDR1 SGHVT and CDR2 SQSDAQ. Trimming removed 6 bases from V and 3 bases from J; junction bases left unmatched: 2. CDR3 size: 13 residues.

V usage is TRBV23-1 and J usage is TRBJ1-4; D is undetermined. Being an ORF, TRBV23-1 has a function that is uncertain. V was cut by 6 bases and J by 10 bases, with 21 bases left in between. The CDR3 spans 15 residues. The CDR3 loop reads CASSQLPQAPRKLFF. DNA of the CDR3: TGCGCCAGCAGCCAACTCCCCCAGGCACCGCGAAAACTGTTTTTT.

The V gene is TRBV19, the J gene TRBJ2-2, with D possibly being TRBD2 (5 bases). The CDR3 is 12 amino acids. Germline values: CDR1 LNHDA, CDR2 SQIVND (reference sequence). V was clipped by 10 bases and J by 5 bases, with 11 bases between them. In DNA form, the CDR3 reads TGTGCCACCAGGAGGAATACCGGGGAGCTGTTTTTT. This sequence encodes CATRRNTGELFF. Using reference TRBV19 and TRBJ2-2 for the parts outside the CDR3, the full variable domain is DGGITQSPKYLFRKEGQNVTLSCEQNLNHDAMYWYRQDPGQGLRLIYYSQIVNDFQKGDIAEGYSVSREKKESFPLTVTSAQKNPTAFYLCATRRNTGELFFGEGSRLTVL.

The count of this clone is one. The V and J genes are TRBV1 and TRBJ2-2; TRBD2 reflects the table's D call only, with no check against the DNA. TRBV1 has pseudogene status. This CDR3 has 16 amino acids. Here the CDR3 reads CASSPGLAGNTGELFF. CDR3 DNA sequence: TGCGCCAGCAGCCCTGGACTAGCGGGGAACACCGGGGAGCTGTTTTTT.

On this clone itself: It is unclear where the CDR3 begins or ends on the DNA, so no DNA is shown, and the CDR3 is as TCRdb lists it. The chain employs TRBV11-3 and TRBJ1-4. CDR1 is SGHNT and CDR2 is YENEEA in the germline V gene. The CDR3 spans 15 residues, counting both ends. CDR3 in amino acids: CASSLDSVRGEKLFF.

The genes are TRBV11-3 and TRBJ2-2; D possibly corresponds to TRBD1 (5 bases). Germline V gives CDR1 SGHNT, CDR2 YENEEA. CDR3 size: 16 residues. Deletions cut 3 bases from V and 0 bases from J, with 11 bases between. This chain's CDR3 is CASSFSQGANTGELFF. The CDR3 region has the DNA TGTGCCAGCAGCTTCTCCCAGGGCGCGAACACCGGGGAGCTGTTTTTT.